This entry concerns a single T cell receptor beta chain. The antigen is undetermined. Healthy individuals who donated bone marrow served as the donors. Though probably carrying unrecorded immune exposures, donors were nominally healthy at sampling. The PCR contained 60 Vbeta and 13 Jbeta primers. Only in-frame clones appear in the TCRdb table, and some are missing; sequencing was by immunoSEQ multiplex PCR. The sample has roughly 160,000 clones; 60% to 80% are singletons. Germline assignment: CDR1 MNHEY and CDR2 SVGAGI. This CDR3 has 15 amino acids. V was shortened by 4 bases and J by 0 bases, with 10 bases between the two germline ends. These data belong to a study of cytomegalovirus exposure and HLA in healthy donors. Study findings and constraints: For cytomegalovirus status, the classifier reportedly gave diagnoses with high specificity and sensitivity. Across donors, sequencing depth was assumed by presence/absence analyses to be roughly uniform.

V and J are TRBV6-5 and TRBJ1-5, with D possibly TRBD1 on 5 matching bases. The clonotype comes from a man aged 50-60 years in good health and CMV-seropositive. Sequencing was done on a sample of PBMCs. The CDR3 here is CASSSTVGSNQPQHF. Here the CDR3 DNA reads TGTGCCAGCAGTTCGACAGTGGGTAGCAATCAGCCCCAGCATTTT.